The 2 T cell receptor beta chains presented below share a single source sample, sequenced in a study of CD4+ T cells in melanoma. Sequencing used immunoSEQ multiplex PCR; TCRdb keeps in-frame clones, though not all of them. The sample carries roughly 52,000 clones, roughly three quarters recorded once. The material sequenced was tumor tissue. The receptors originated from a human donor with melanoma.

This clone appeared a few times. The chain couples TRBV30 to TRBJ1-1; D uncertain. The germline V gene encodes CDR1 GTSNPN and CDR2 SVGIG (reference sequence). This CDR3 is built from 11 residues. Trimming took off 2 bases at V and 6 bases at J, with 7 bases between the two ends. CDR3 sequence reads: CAWSPDSEAFF. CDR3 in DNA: TGTGCCTGGAGTCCCGACTCTGAAGCTTTCTTT.

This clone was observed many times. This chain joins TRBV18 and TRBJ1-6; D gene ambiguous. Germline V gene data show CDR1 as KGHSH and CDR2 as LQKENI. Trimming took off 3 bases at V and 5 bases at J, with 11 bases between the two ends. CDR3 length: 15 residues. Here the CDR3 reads CASSPREADNSPLHF. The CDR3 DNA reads TGTGCCAGCTCACCCCGGGAGGCAGATAATTCACCCCTCCACTTT.